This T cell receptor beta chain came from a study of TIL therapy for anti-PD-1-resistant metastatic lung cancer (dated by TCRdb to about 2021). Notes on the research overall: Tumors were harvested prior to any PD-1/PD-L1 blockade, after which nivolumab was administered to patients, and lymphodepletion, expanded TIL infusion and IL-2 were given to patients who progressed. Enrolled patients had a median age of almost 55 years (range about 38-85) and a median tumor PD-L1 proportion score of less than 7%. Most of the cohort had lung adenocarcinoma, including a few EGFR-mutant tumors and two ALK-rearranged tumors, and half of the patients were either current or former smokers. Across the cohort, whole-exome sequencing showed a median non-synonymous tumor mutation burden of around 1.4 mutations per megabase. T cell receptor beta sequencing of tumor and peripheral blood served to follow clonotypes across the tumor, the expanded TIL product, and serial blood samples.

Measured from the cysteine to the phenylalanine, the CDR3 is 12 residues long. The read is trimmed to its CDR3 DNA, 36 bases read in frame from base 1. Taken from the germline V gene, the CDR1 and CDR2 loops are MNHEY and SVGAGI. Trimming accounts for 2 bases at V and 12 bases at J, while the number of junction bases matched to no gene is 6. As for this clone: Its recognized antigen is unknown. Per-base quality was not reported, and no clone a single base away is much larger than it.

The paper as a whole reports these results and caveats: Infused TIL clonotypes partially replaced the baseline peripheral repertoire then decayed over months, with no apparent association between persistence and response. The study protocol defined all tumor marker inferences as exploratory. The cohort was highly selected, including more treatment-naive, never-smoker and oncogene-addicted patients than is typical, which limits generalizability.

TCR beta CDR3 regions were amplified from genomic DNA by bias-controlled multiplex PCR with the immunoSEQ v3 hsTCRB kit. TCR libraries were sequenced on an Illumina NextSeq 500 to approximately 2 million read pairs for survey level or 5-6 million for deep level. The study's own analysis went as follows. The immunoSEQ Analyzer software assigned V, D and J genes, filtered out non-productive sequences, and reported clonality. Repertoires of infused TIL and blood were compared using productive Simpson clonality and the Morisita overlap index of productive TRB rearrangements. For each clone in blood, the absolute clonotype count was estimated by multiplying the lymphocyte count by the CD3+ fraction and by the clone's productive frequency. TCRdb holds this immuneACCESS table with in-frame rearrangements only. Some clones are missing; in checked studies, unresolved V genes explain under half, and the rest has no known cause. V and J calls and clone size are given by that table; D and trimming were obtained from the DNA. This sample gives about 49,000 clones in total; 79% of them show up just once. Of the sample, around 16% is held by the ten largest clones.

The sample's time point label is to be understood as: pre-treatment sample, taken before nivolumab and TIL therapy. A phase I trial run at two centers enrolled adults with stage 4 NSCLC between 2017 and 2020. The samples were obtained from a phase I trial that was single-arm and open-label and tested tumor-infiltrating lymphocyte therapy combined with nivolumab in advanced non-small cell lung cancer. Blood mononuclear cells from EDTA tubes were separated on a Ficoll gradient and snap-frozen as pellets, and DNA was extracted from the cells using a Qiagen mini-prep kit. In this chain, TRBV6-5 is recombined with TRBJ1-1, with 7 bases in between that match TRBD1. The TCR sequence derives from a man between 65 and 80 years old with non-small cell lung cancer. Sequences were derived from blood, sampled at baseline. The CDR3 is CASSYDRARTFF. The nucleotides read TGTGCCAGCAGTTACGACAGGGCCCGAACTTTCTTT.